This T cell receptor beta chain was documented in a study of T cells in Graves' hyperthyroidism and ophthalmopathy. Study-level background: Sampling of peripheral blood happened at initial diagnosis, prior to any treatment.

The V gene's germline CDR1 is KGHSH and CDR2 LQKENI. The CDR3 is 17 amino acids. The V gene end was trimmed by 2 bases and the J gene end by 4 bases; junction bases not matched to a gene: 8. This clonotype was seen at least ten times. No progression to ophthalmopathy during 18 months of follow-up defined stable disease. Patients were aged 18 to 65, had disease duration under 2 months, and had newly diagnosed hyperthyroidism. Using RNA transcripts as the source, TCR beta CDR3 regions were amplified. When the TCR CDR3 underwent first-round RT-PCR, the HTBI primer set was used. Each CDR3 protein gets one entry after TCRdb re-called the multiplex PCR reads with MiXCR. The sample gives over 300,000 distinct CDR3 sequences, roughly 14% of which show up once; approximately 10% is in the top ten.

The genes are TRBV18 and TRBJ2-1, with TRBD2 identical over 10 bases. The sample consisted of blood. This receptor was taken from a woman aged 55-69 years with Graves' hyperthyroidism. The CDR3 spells CASSPIPAGGRYNEQFF. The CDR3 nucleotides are TGTGCCAGCTCACCAATCCCAGCGGGAGGGCGATACAATGAGCAGTTCTTC.